The rows below give T cell receptor beta chains drawn from one sample of a study of blood T cell repertoires in COVID-19. Only in-frame clones appear in the TCRdb table, and some are missing; sequencing was by immunoSEQ multiplex PCR. The table records 200,000 to 250,000 clones, roughly nine tenths of them present only once. Source material: peripheral blood. Source of these receptors: a woman in her forties or fifties with acute or convalescent COVID-19. The CDR3 runs from the conserved cysteine through the conserved F or W.

j_call: TRBJ2-1
v_call: TRBV6-5
cdr3_aa: CAARASGDNEQFF

j_call: TRBJ2-7
v_call: TRBV5-1
cdr3_aa: CASSSRTGGGEQYF

j_call: TRBJ2-2
v_call: TRBV7-9
cdr3_aa: CASSSLSHTGELFF

j_call: TRBJ2-5
v_call: TRBV6-2/TRBV6-3
cdr3_aa: CASSRQSQETQYF

j_call: TRBJ1-1
v_call: TRBV30
cdr3_aa: CAWSVSVNTEAFF

j_call: TRBJ1-4
v_call: TRBV5-8
cdr3_aa: CASSLVSGHNEKLFF

j_call: TRBJ2-5
v_call: TRBV29-1
cdr3_aa: CSVEDNDQETQYF

j_call: TRBJ2-3
v_call: TRBV7-2
cdr3_aa: CASSPYSGRTDTQYF

j_call: TRBJ2-3
v_call: TRBV12-5
cdr3_aa: CASGLGLTGDKSTDTQYF

j_call: TRBJ2-7
v_call: TRBV24-1
cdr3_aa: CATQRGTHGRDEQYF

j_call: TRBJ2-7
v_call: TRBV27
cdr3_aa: CASSMTSGGLSSYEQYF

j_call: TRBJ1-1
v_call: TRBV7-9
cdr3_aa: CASTVRSNTEAFF

j_call: TRBJ1-2
v_call: TRBV4-1
cdr3_aa: CASSRPSVPSGGYTF

j_call: TRBJ2-1
v_call: TRBV24-1
cdr3_aa: CATMAQNNEQFF

j_call: TRBJ1-3
v_call: TRBV21-1
cdr3_aa: CASSNLGRGSGNTIYF

j_call: TRBJ1-2
v_call: TRBV19
cdr3_aa: CASSIDRGRGYTF

j_call: TRBJ1-6
v_call: TRBV27
cdr3_aa: CASSFYLAGGNSPLHF